These 30 T cell receptor beta chains share one sample of origin, sequenced in a study of T cells in Graves' hyperthyroidism and ophthalmopathy. From RNA transcripts, TCR beta CDR3 regions were amplified. The TCR CDR3 first-round RT-PCR relied on the HTBI primer set. In TCRdb, the multiplex PCR reads were re-called with MiXCR into one record per CDR3 protein. The sample lists around 600,000 distinct CDR3 sequences; 14% were seen once. Sequencing was done on a sample of blood. These receptor sequences come from a woman in her forties or fifties with Graves' ophthalmopathy.

The table lists this clonotype with many counts. The chain carries TRBV6-1 and TRBJ2-7, with 9 bases lining up with TRBD1. V dropped 5 bases and J dropped 6; count of bases not matched to a gene: 5. CDR3 length: 13 residues. Germline V lookup: CDR1 MNHNS, CDR2 SASEGT. This CDR3 is CASSFRQGGEQYF. The CDR3 bases are TGTGCCAGCAGTTTCCGACAGGGGGGCGAGCAGTACTTC.

This clonotype has only a few counts. The CDR3 here is CATSDLSGALSTDTQYF. The DNA of the CDR3 is TGTGCCACCAGTGATTTGTCCGGGGCCCTTAGCACAGATACGCAGTATTTT. V usage is TRBV24-1 and J usage is TRBJ2-3, with D perhaps assigned TRBD1 or TRBD2 (5 bases each). Germline assignment: CDR1 KGHDR and CDR2 SFDVKD. Trimming removed 0 bases from V and 0 bases from J, with 12 bases in between. The CDR3 is made up of 17 amino acids.

The sample holds many counts of this clonotype. The CDR3 DNA sequence: TGTGCCAGCAGCCCCGGGACAGGCACCGGGGAGCTGTTTTTT. It codes for CASSPGTGTGELFF. This chain joins TRBV5-6 and TRBJ2-2; 8 positions agree with TRBD1. Trimming cost V 4 bases and J 4 bases; bases outside gene matches: 3. CDR1 and CDR2 (germline): SGHDT, YYEEEE. The length of the CDR3 is 14 residues.

The chain uses TRBV28 and TRBJ1-5; D perhaps matches TRBD1 (6 bases). The CDR3 has 14 amino acids. The germline CDR1 and CDR2 sequences are MDHEN and SYDVKM. Trimming left V 5 bases short and J 6 bases short, with 14 bases between. The CDR3 coding sequence is TGTGCCAGCAGTCCGGACAGTTCAAGTCAGCCCCAGCATTTT. This translates into CASSPDSSSQPQHF.

This clonotype was detected ten times or more. The chain is built from TRBV7-2 and TRBJ2-1; D unresolved. The CDR3 consists of 16 residues. CDR1 and CDR2 from the germline V gene are SGHTA and FQGNSA. The V gene lost 5 bases and the J gene lost 1 base, with 15 bases spanning the gap. CDR3 sequence (DNA): TGTGCCAGCAGCCTCCGTCTTTCCTCTTCCTACAATGAGCAGTTCTTC. As protein: CASSLRLSSSYNEQFF. Using reference TRBV7-2 and TRBJ2-1 for the parts outside the CDR3, the full variable domain is GAGVSQSPSNKVTEKGKDVELRCDPISGHTALYWYRQSLGQGLEFLIYFQGNSAPDKSGLPSDRFSAERTGGSVSTLTIQRTQQEDSAVYLCASSLRLSSSYNEQFFGPGTRLTVL.

In the case of this clonotype: One base away lies a much larger clone, so this may be a sequencing read error. The gene calls are TRBV6-5 and TRBJ2-7; 9 bases map to TRBD1. The germline V gene has CDR1 MNHEY and CDR2 SVGAGI. The CDR3 extends over 15 amino acids. Trimming at V came to 2 bases and at J to 3 bases, leaving 5 bases not matched to a gene. In DNA form, the CDR3 reads TGTGCCAGCAGTTACACGACAGGGGGTCGCTACGAGCAGTACTTC. It yields the protein CASSYTTGGRYEQYF.

This clonotype has a count of ten or more. CDR3 coding DNA: TGCGCCAGCAGCGGCATGGGACAGGGCTCCGGGGAGCTGTTTTTT. It specifies CASSGMGQGSGELFF. The V gene is TRBV5-1, the J gene TRBJ2-2; 9 bases are shared with TRBD1. Germline V CDR1 and CDR2: SGHRS, YFSETQ. V shed 4 bases, J shed 6 bases, and the junction held 7 bases outside the gene matches. There are 15 residues in the CDR3.

At least ten counts were recorded for this clonotype. V usage is TRBV28 and J usage is TRBJ2-1, with 7 nucleotides matching TRBD1. Per the germline V gene, CDR1 is MDHEN and CDR2 is SYDVKM. V was pared by 4 bases and J by 1 base, with 10 bases of the junction left unmatched. CDR3 size: 17 residues. As DNA, the CDR3 is TGTGCCAGCAGTTCCAGGACAGGTCATCTTTCCTACAATGAGCAGTTCTTC. As protein: CASSSRTGHLSYNEQFF.

This clonotype was counted ten times or more. The chain links TRBV2 to TRBJ2-7; D gene uncertain. This CDR3 comprises 13 residues. Germline CDR1 reads SNHLY; CDR2 reads FYNNEI. The germline V and J ends were trimmed by 5 bases and 4 bases, with 12 bases remaining between them. The CDR3 loop reads CASSRRMAYEQYF. In nucleotides, the CDR3 is TGTGCCAGCAGTCGAAGAATGGCGTACGAGCAGTACTTC.

This clonotype appeared many times. The rearrangement joins TRBV27 to TRBJ2-5, with TRBD1 matching over 9 bases. This CDR3 comprises 16 residues. The V gene's germline CDR1 is MNHEY and CDR2 SMNVEV (reference sequence). Unmatched junction bases numbered 8, after V lost 5 bases and J lost 1 base. The chain's CDR3 is CASSSAGTGIQETQYF. CDR3 nucleotides: TGTGCCAGCAGTAGTGCCGGGACAGGGATCCAAGAGACCCAGTACTTC.

This clonotype was observed at least ten times. V usage is TRBV7-2 and J usage is TRBJ2-5, with D unresolved. V lost 2 bases, J lost 5 bases, and 9 bases lay in between. The CDR3 runs 13 residues. CDR1 is SGHTA and CDR2 is FQGNSA in the germline V gene. Written as DNA, the CDR3 is TGTGCCAGCAGCTTAAGTCTCGAGGAGACCCAGTACTTC. As protein: CASSLSLEETQYF. The full variable domain, with the rest looked up from reference TRBV7-2 and TRBJ2-5, is GAGVSQSPSNKVTEKGKDVELRCDPISGHTALYWYRQSLGQGLEFLIYFQGNSAPDKSGLPSDRFSAERTGGSVSTLTIQRTQQEDSAVYLCASSLSLEETQYFGPGTRLLVL.

This clonotype was seen a handful of times. Since a much larger clone is just one base distant, this may be a read error. The chain employs TRBV11-2 and TRBJ2-3; D uncertain. Germline V gene sequence: CDR1 SGHAT, CDR2 FQNNGV. The CDR3 loop spans 13 amino acids. Here the CDR3 reads CANSFERTDTQYF. CDR3 nucleotide sequence: TGTGCCAACAGCTTTGAACGCACAGATACGCAGTATTTT.

This clonotype was detected ten times or more. The V gene is TRBV10-3, the J gene TRBJ1-5, with a weak D call TRBD1 (6 bases). The V gene lost 0 bases and the J gene lost 0 bases, with 12 bases spanning the gap. This CDR3 spans 17 amino acids. Germline V CDR1 and CDR2: ENHRY, SYGVKD. The CDR3 reads CAISESRVRGSNQPQHF. CDR3 in DNA: TGTGCCATCAGTGAGTCGAGGGTCAGGGGTAGCAATCAGCCCCAGCATTTT.

Turning to this clonotype: This may stem from a read error, because a much larger clone lies one nucleotide away. The V call is TRBV30, the J call TRBJ2-2, with 8 bases aligning to TRBD1. Germline CDR1 and CDR2: GTSNPN and SVGIG (reference sequence). This CDR3 is built from 12 residues. V trimming: 5 bases; J trimming: 6 bases; junction bases outside the gene matches: 2. CDR3 sequence reads: CAWGQGPGELFF. The DNA of the CDR3 is TGTGCCTGGGGACAGGGCCCCGGGGAGCTGTTTTTT.

This clonotype was counted many times. The chain employs TRBV30 and TRBJ2-4, with no clear D. This CDR3 region has 13 residues. CDR1 and CDR2 (germline): GTSNPN, SVGIG (reference sequence). The V gene lost 2 bases and the J gene lost 5 bases, with 10 bases spanning the gap. Here the CDR3 reads CAWSPSIQNIQYF. The CDR3 DNA is TGTGCCTGGAGTCCCTCGATTCAAAACATTCAGTACTTC.

The rearrangement links TRBV25-1 to TRBJ2-5, with D possibly matching TRBD2 (6 bases). The CDR3 is made up of 16 amino acids. Trimming shortened V by 4 bases and J by 3 bases, and 18 bases separated the two germline ends. Germline assignment: CDR1 MGHDK and CDR2 SYGVNS. As DNA, the CDR3 is TGTGCCAGCAGTGCGTTACAGGAGGGTAAAAAAGAGACCCAGTACTTC. This codes for CASSALQEGKKETQYF.

This chain uses TRBV12-3 or TRBV12-4 with TRBJ2-1; 7 bases align to TRBD2. The CDR3 totals 17 residues. V shed 1 base and J 5 bases; nucleotides not matched to a gene: 11. The CDR3 protein is CASSLEVGGSPNNEQFF. CDR3 in DNA: TGTGCCAGCAGTTTAGAGGTCGGCGGGAGTCCGAACAATGAGCAGTTCTTC.

The chain has TRBV20-1 and TRBJ2-7; D unresolved. V gave up 6 bases and J gave up 6 bases, with 15 bases separating them. The CDR3 runs 12 residues. Germline V gives CDR1 DFQATT, CDR2 SNEGSKA (reference sequence). The CDR3 sequence: CSAQAGSPEQYF. DNA of the CDR3: TGCAGTGCCCAGGCCGGGTCTCCCGAGCAGTACTTC.

This clonotype was found many times. The chain employs TRBV6-6 and TRBJ1-1; 10 bases line up with TRBD1. Germline values: CDR1 MNHNY, CDR2 SVGAGI (reference sequence). This CDR3 spans 14 amino acids. J gave up 3 bases and V 2 bases, and 0 bases lay outside the gene matches. The CDR3 sequence: CASSYGTGDTEAFF. DNA for the CDR3: TGTGCCAGCAGTTACGGGACAGGGGACACTGAAGCTTTCTTT.

V is TRBV28 and J is TRBJ2-6; D is uncertain. The germline V gene encodes CDR1 MDHEN and CDR2 SYDVKM. Deletions cut 5 bases from V and 0 bases from J, with 14 bases between. The CDR3 has 17 residues. CDR3 protein: CASSPFSLISGANVLTF. CDR3 coding DNA: TGTGCCAGCAGTCCTTTCTCTTTGATCTCTGGGGCCAACGTCCTGACTTTC.

In its sample, this clonotype was seen a few times. The chain is built from TRBV4-3 and TRBJ2-7; D may be TRBD1 (5 bases). Germline loops: CDR1 LGHNA, CDR2 YSLEER. The CDR3 consists of 15 residues. Trimming stripped 0 bases from V and 2 bases from J, with 11 bases between. The CDR3 sequence is CASSQDPGLAYEQYF. CDR3 nucleotide sequence: TGCGCCAGCAGCCAAGATCCAGGGCTGGCCTACGAGCAGTACTTC.

This clonotype has just a few counts. V is TRBV5-6 and J is TRBJ2-2; no firm D call. The V end was cut by 6 bases, the J end by 7 bases, with 13 bases between. This CDR3 is 13 amino acids long. CDR1 and CDR2 from the germline V gene are SGHDT and YYEEEE. The CDR3 coding sequence is TGTGCCAGCACATTAGGTAGTGGCGGGGAGCTGTTTTTT. Protein sequence: CASTLGSGGELFF.

This clonotype occurred a few times. The gene calls are TRBV15 and TRBJ1-2; 10 nucleotides align to TRBD1. V was pared by 5 bases and J by 0 bases, with 9 bases of the junction left unmatched. The germline V gene encodes CDR1 LNHNV and CDR2 YYDKDF (reference sequence). The CDR3 is made up of 17 amino acids. DNA for the CDR3: TGTGCCACCAGCGGCTGGGACAGGGGCGGACCTAACTATGGCTACACCTTC. Translating it yields CATSGWDRGGPNYGYTF.

This clonotype came up many times. The J gene is TRBJ1-1, the V gene TRBV27; 8 bases agree with TRBD1. V lost 8 bases and J lost 6; bases outside the gene matches: 8. This CDR3 contains 13 residues. CDR1 is MNHEY and CDR2 is SMNVEV in the germline V gene (reference sequence). The CDR3, as DNA: TGTGCCAGCCGCTTAGACAGGGGCGCTGAAGCTTTCTTT. This translates into CASRLDRGAEAFF.

V and J are TRBV30 and TRBJ2-7, with D possibly being TRBD2 (5 bases). The CDR3 is made up of 16 amino acids. CDR1 and CDR2 from the germline V gene are GTSNPN and SVGIG (reference sequence). Trimming shortened V by 5 bases and J by 6 bases, and 26 bases separated the two germline ends. DNA of the CDR3: TGTGCCTGGGAACCGCTTAGAGGGAGAACTCCCCCCGAGCAGTACTTC. Translating gives CAWEPLRGRTPPEQYF.

This clonotype was detected many times. The gene calls are TRBV30 and TRBJ2-7; D is unclear. V was cut by 0 bases and J by 2 bases, with 11 bases left in between. CDR1 is GTSNPN and CDR2 is SVGIG in the germline V gene (reference sequence). The CDR3 spans 14 residues. The CDR3 reads CAWSVQGRAYEQYF. As DNA, the CDR3 is TGTGCCTGGAGTGTTCAAGGAAGGGCCTACGAGCAGTACTTC.

This clonotype came up a few times. The V and J genes are TRBV5-6 and TRBJ2-7, with 11 nucleotides matching TRBD2. Germline V lookup: CDR1 SGHDT, CDR2 YYEEEE. With 0 bases clipped from V and 6 bases from J, the junction kept 5 bases outside the gene matches. The CDR3 runs to 15 residues. Written as DNA, the CDR3 is TGTGCCAGCAGCTTGGAACTAGCGGGAGAACTCGAGCAGTACTTC. It encodes CASSLELAGELEQYF.

There are a few counts of this clonotype. J is TRBJ1-2 and V is TRBV6-2 or TRBV6-3; D ambiguous. Per germline, CDR1 MNHEY and CDR2 SVGEGT. Deletions cut 0 bases from V and 4 bases from J, with 6 bases between. The CDR3 is 13 amino acids. CDR3 region: CASSYSLGYGYTF. As DNA, the CDR3 is TGTGCCAGCAGTTACTCCCTGGGCTATGGCTACACCTTC.

This clonotype was detected ten times or more. The rearrangement uses TRBV25-1 and TRBJ2-1; D unclear. Trimming shortened V by 2 bases and J by 2 bases, and 10 bases separated the two germline ends. The germline V gene has CDR1 MGHDK and CDR2 SYGVNS. There are 15 residues in the CDR3. The CDR3 protein is CASSEADHTYNEQFF. For the CDR3, the DNA is TGTGCCAGCAGTGAAGCCGACCATACCTACAATGAGCAGTTCTTC.

There are many counts of this clonotype. DNA of the CDR3: TGTGCCAGCAGCTTAGGAGCAGTCTACGAGCAGTACTTC. This sequence encodes CASSLGAVYEQYF. The chain employs TRBV11-2 and TRBJ2-7; D gene unclear. The CDR3 runs 13 residues. Trimming left V 1 base short and J 3 bases short, with 7 bases between. CDR1 SGHAT and CDR2 FQNNGV come from the germline V gene.